The next 16 T cell receptor beta chains were all read from a single sample in a study of T cell repertoires in cytomegalovirus infection. TCRdb reanalysed the reads using MiXCR and keeps one entry per CDR3 protein. This sample has just over 300,000 distinct CDR3 sequences, with 15% to 20% found just once. The sample taken for sequencing was PBMCs. The receptors were gathered from a human donor in good health (CMV status not recorded). Some clones in this sample may be carry-over from other donors' samples.

The chain combines TRBV7-9 with TRBJ2-1; 8 bases line up with TRBD1. The CDR3 covers 19 residues. The J segment lost 4 bases and the V segment lost 5 bases, leaving 19 bases of the junction unmatched. Per the germline V gene, CDR1 is SEHNR and CDR2 is FQNEAQ (reference sequence). The CDR3 DNA sequence: TGTGCCAGCAGCACCAGGGGACAGGCGTCGCCCTTATATTACAATGAGCAGTTCTTC. Translating gives CASSTRGQASPLYYNEQFF.

Details on this clonotype: It may be a read error: a sequence one base away is much more abundant. The chain recombines TRBV10-3 with TRBJ2-4, with D tentatively TRBD1 (6 bases). Trimming cost V 2 bases and J 5 bases, with 16 bases left between them. The germline gives CDR1 ENHRY, CDR2 SYGVKD. The CDR3 is 16 amino acids. The CDR3 DNA reads as TGTGCCATCAGTGAGCCTGACAGGACCATTGAAAACATTCAGTACTTC. Protein sequence: CAISEPDRTIENIQYF.

This clonotype appeared a few times. The chain employs TRBV20-1 and TRBJ2-3; TRBD2 matches at 8 bases. Germline V lookup: CDR1 DFQATT, CDR2 SNEGSKA (reference sequence). V lost 5 bases, J lost 0 bases, and 7 bases stayed unmatched. This CDR3 contains 15 residues. CDR3 nucleotides: TGCAGTGCTGGGGTGGCGGGGGGTAGCACAGATACGCAGTATTTT. It encodes CSAGVAGGSTDTQYF.

This clonotype has only a few counts. The genes are TRBV27 and TRBJ2-7; 9 bases line up with TRBD2. Germline CDR1 is MNHEY and CDR2 is SMNVEV (reference sequence). Losses at the gene ends were 2 bases for V and 2 bases for J; bases not matched to a gene: 10. This CDR3 spans 17 amino acids. In nucleotides, the CDR3 is TGTGCCAGCAGTTTAAAAGGTTCGGGACTAGCCCCCTACGAGCAGTACTTC. Amino acid sequence: CASSLKGSGLAPYEQYF.

V gene TRBV12-3 or TRBV12-4 combines with J gene TRBJ2-5; 7 bases line up with TRBD2. CDR3 size: 14 residues. V was clipped by 6 bases and J by 1 base; unmatched bases: 5. Here the CDR3 reads CASRRGSSQETQYF. CDR3 bases: TGTGCCAGCAGGCGGGGGAGCAGCCAAGAGACCCAGTACTTC.

CDR3 protein: CATSERDRDYGYTF. CDR3 bases: TGTGCCACCAGTGAAAGGGACAGAGACTATGGCTACACCTTC. V usage is TRBV24-1 and J usage is TRBJ1-2; TRBD1 matches at 7 bases. Germline V lookup: CDR1 KGHDR, CDR2 SFDVKD. The V segment lost 4 bases and the J segment 3 bases; nucleotides outside the gene matches: 4. This CDR3 comprises 14 residues.

This clonotype has only a few counts. V and J are TRBV28 and TRBJ2-7; D is uncertain. Per germline, CDR1 MDHEN and CDR2 SYDVKM. CDR3 size: 14 residues. The V end was cut by 5 bases, the J end by 0 bases, with 11 bases between. The CDR3 loop is CASSHTTDSYEQYF. In DNA, the CDR3 is TGTGCCAGCAGTCACACGACCGACTCCTACGAGCAGTACTTC.

The rearrangement uses TRBV28 and TRBJ1-4; TRBD1 matches at 8 bases. Germline loops: CDR1 MDHEN, CDR2 SYDVKM. J gave up 4 bases and V 5 bases, and 9 bases lay outside the gene matches. The CDR3 spans 16 residues. CDR3: CASSQPGTGVNEKLFF. For the CDR3, the DNA is TGTGCCAGCAGTCAACCCGGGACAGGAGTTAATGAAAAACTGTTTTTT.

Comments on this clonotype: The junction differs from germline at one of its ends, possibly a read error. The rearrangement links TRBV11-1 to TRBJ1-1; D gene unclear. Looked up from germline, CDR1 is SGHAT and CDR2 is FQDESV (reference sequence). The CDR3 totals 16 residues. DNA for the CDR3: TGTGCCAGCAGCTTAGTACAGATCAGCATGAACACTGAAGCTCTCTTT. Protein product: CASSLVQISMNTEALF.

This rearrangement joins TRBV28 to TRBJ1-5, with unresolved D. Germline V gene lookup returns CDR1 MDHEN and CDR2 SYDVKM. The CDR3 is 12 residues long. DNA for the CDR3: TGTGCAATTGGTGTGGGCAATCAGCCCCAGCATTTT. It translates to CAIGVGNQPQHF.

Many counts were recorded for this clonotype. The J gene is TRBJ2-5, the V gene TRBV7-6, with D perhaps matching TRBD2 (5 bases). The CDR3 is made up of 15 amino acids. Per germline, CDR1 SGHVS and CDR2 FNYEAQ. V lost 1 base and J 9 bases, leaving 18 bases between the germline ends. CDR3 sequence (DNA): TGTGCCAGCAGCTTAGATTCCTTAGCGTCGGTCCCCCAGTACTTC. Translation: CASSLDSLASVPQYF.

This clonotype showed up many times. This chain connects TRBV7-9 to TRBJ1-5, with TRBD1 matching over 8 bases. The V gene end was trimmed by 5 bases and the J gene end by 2 bases; junction bases not matched to a gene: 11. CDR3 length: 17 residues. CDR1 and CDR2 from the germline V gene are SEHNR and FQNEAQ (reference sequence). This CDR3 is CASSRIQTGEGNQPQHF. The CDR3 coding sequence is TGTGCCAGCAGCCGTATTCAGACAGGGGAAGGCAATCAGCCCCAGCATTTT.

The table lists this clonotype with a few counts. The rearrangement links TRBV7-6 to TRBJ2-1; 7 positions match TRBD1. This CDR3 region has 17 residues. J gave up 7 bases and V 4 bases, and 16 bases lay outside the gene matches. CDR1 and CDR2 (germline): SGHVS, FNYEAQ. CDR3 protein: CASSSLSRGGQVNEQFF. For the CDR3, the DNA is TGTGCCAGCAGCTCCCTAAGTCGAGGGGGCCAGGTTAATGAGCAGTTCTTC.

This clonotype occurred many times. The chain recombines TRBV7-8 with TRBJ1-5, with a weak D call TRBD1 (5 bases). Trimming shortened V by 0 bases and J by 6 bases, and 18 bases separated the two germline ends. The CDR3 consists of 17 residues. The V gene's germline CDR1 is SGHVS and CDR2 FQNEAQ. CDR3 sequence (DNA): TGTGCCAGCAGCTTAGCTTCCTGGGACGGATCGTTTCAGCCCCAGCATTTT. Translated: CASSLASWDGSFQPQHF.

This clonotype was detected ten times or more. The CDR3 DNA sequence: TGTGCCAGCAGCTTAGAAGTAACGCGGAACACTGAAGCTTTCTTT. Its protein product is CASSLEVTRNTEAFF. V is TRBV7-2 and J is TRBJ1-1; no definite D call. The germline CDR1 and CDR2 sequences are SGHTA and FQGNSA. CDR3 size: 15 residues. V lost 1 base, J lost 1 base, and 10 bases lay in between.

This sequence joins TRBV28 and TRBJ2-7, with D uncertain. The germline gives CDR1 MDHEN, CDR2 SYDVKM. The length of the CDR3 is 14 residues. V was shortened by 2 bases and J by 4 bases, with 12 bases between the two germline ends. CDR3 protein: CASSLVYSFYEQYF. In DNA, the CDR3 is TGTGCCAGCAGTTTAGTATACAGTTTTTACGAGCAGTACTTC.